The next 14 T cell receptor beta chains were all read from a single sample in a study of T cells in Graves' hyperthyroidism and ophthalmopathy. Using RNA transcripts as the source, TCR beta CDR3 regions were amplified. RT-PCR in the first round (using the HTBI primer set) targeted the TCR CDR3. TCRdb re-derived calls from the multiplex PCR reads in MiXCR, one entry per CDR3 protein. The sample holds around 340,000 distinct CDR3 sequences, around 18% seen once. The sequencing sample was made of blood. These receptors all come from a middle-aged woman with Graves' ophthalmopathy.

The sample holds many counts of this clonotype. CDR3 region: CASKHDRSWTQYF. The CDR3 DNA follows: TGTGCCAGCAAACATGACAGGTCATGGACCCAGTACTTC. This chain connects TRBV6-5 to TRBJ2-5; TRBD1 might be the D (6 bases). Trimming pared 7 bases from V and 7 bases from J, leaving 16 bases between. CDR1 is MNHEY, CDR2 SVGAGI, per germline. The CDR3 has 13 amino acids.

This clonotype was seen repeatedly, ten times or more. The genes are TRBV12-3 or TRBV12-4 and TRBJ2-2; the D is unclear. The CDR3 has 15 amino acids. V gave up 2 bases and J gave up 5 bases, with 12 bases separating them. The CDR3 nucleotides are TGTGCCAGCAGTTTAAATCCCCTAGGAACCGGGGAGCTGTTTTTT. Residues: CASSLNPLGTGELFF.

As regards this clonotype: Given a much more abundant clone one base away, this may be a read error. In DNA, the CDR3 is TGTTCCAGCAGCTTACGGGGACAGACCTGGGCTGGCTACACCTTC. It is translated as CSSSLRGQTWAGYTF. This chain joins TRBV11-2 and TRBJ1-2, with TRBD1 identical over 7 bases. CDR1 is SGHAT, CDR2 FQNNGV, per germline. The CDR3 is made up of 15 amino acids.

The chain uses TRBV6-2 or TRBV6-3 and TRBJ2-3; TRBD1 aligns across 8 bases. The CDR3 contains 18 residues. Germline V gives CDR1 MNHEY, CDR2 SVGEGT. V lost 6 bases and J lost 3; bases outside the gene matches: 17. DNA for the CDR3: TGTGCCAGCAGCCTACCTAGCCGACAGGGGTCCTCGACAGATACGCAGTATTTT. Protein: CASSLPSRQGSSTDTQYF.

This clonotype has ten or more counts. The chain couples TRBV12-3 or TRBV12-4 to TRBJ1-2; no clear D gene. Trimming cost V 5 bases and J 5 bases, with 12 bases left between them. CDR3 length: 13 amino acids. The CDR3 DNA reads as TGTGCCAGCAGTCCCCACAGCCGGTATGGCTACACCTTC. Protein product: CASSPHSRYGYTF.

This clonotype was counted at least ten times. The chain uses TRBV2 and TRBJ1-2, with unresolved D. Trimming left V 6 bases short and J 9 bases short, with 14 bases between. Looked up from germline, CDR1 is SNHLY and CDR2 is FYNNEI. There are 12 residues in the CDR3. The CDR3 spells CASRLDHPSYTF. For the CDR3, the DNA is TGTGCCAGCAGATTGGACCACCCCAGCTACACCTTC. Using reference TRBV2 and TRBJ1-2 for the parts outside the CDR3, the full variable domain is EPEVTQTPSHQVTQMGQEVILRCVPISNHLYFYWYRQILGQKVEFLVSFYNNEISEKSEIFDDQFSVERPDGSNFTLKIRSTKLEDSAMYFCASRLDHPSYTFGSGTRLTVV.

This clonotype was seen ten or more times. This rearrangement joins TRBV27 to TRBJ2-7; possibly TRBD2 for D (6 bases). From germline, CDR1 is MNHEY and CDR2 SMNVEV (reference sequence). The CDR3 totals 13 residues. Trimming stripped 3 bases from V and 1 base from J, with 7 bases between. CDR3 residues: CASSLEGSYEQYF. DNA for the CDR3: TGTGCCAGCAGTTTGGAGGGGTCCTACGAGCAGTACTTC.

This clonotype has only a few counts. The rearrangement uses TRBV30 and TRBJ2-5, with 7 bases fitting TRBD2. This CDR3 comprises 14 residues. V lost 2 bases and J lost 2; bases outside the gene matches: 5. CDR1 is GTSNPN and CDR2 is SVGIG in the germline V gene (reference sequence). The CDR3 protein is CAWSFVGLQETQYF. Written as DNA, the CDR3 is TGTGCCTGGAGTTTTGTGGGACTACAAGAGACCCAGTACTTC.

The chain uses TRBV6-5 and TRBJ1-2; D gene uncertain. Germline assignment: CDR1 MNHEY and CDR2 SVGAGI. The CDR3 has 15 amino acids. V lost 1 base, J lost 7 bases, and 16 bases lay in between. CDR3 coding DNA: TGTGCCAGCAGTTACTACGGCCTCCCGCGCGGTGGCTACACCTTC. It codes for CASSYYGLPRGGYTF.

This clonotype was detected many times. The chain combines TRBV24-1 with TRBJ2-1; 11 positions match TRBD1. The CDR3 runs 16 residues. J was trimmed by 1 base and V by 5 bases; bases with no gene match: 3. Germline V lookup: CDR1 KGHDR, CDR2 SFDVKD. The DNA of the CDR3 is TGTGCCACCAGTGGAGGGACAGGGGGTTCCTACAATGAGCAGTTCTTC. Encoded protein: CATSGGTGGSYNEQFF.

This chain uses TRBV4-1 with TRBJ2-2; 10 nucleotides match TRBD2. Germline trimming cut 4 bases from V and 0 bases from J; bases unmatched to any gene: 2. Germline assignment: CDR1 MGHRA and CDR2 YSYEKL. The CDR3 runs to 16 residues. For the CDR3, the DNA is TGCGCCAGCAGCCGCGGACTAGCGGCGAACACCGGGGAGCTGTTTTTT. Translation gives CASSRGLAANTGELFF.

This clonotype occurred many times. CDR3: CASSQDGRGQNQPQHF. The CDR3 region has the DNA TGCGCCAGCAGCCAAGATGGCAGGGGGCAGAATCAGCCCCAGCATTTT. J is TRBJ1-5 and V is TRBV4-1; 8 bases agree with TRBD1. CDR1 and CDR2 (germline): MGHRA, YSYEKL. V shed 0 bases, J shed 4 bases, and the junction held 5 bases outside the gene matches. The CDR3 totals 16 residues.

This clonotype was seen at least ten times. The genes are TRBV11-2 and TRBJ1-2; D remains ambiguous. Germline V gene lookup returns CDR1 SGHAT and CDR2 FQNNGV. Between the trimmed V and J ends, which lost 5 bases and 8 bases, there was a span of 12 bases. This CDR3 is 12 amino acids long. CDR3 nucleotide sequence: TGTGCCAGCAGCCCCCACATGGGAGGCTACACCTTC. Translated, it gives CASSPHMGGYTF.

This clonotype was counted a few times. The V and J genes are TRBV5-5 and TRBJ2-5; 8 bases agree with TRBD2. Unmatched junction bases numbered 7, after V lost 3 bases and J lost 0 bases. Germline CDR1 SGHKS, CDR2 YYEKEE (reference sequence). The CDR3 covers 16 residues. In DNA form, the CDR3 reads TGTGCCAGCAGCTCCAGCGGGGGCCCGTACCAAGAGACCCAGTACTTC. The encoded protein is CASSSSGGPYQETQYF.